Below, 9 T cell receptor beta chains from the same sample are listed, as sequenced in a study of lymphopenia after photon versus proton radiotherapy. Some clones are missing from TCRdb's copy, which holds only in-frame ones; the method was immunoSEQ multiplex PCR. This sample has some 38,000 clones, with 80% to 95% found just once. This specimen consisted of peripheral blood, obtained from a patient treated with photon-based radiotherapy. The receptors originated from a man between 60 and 75 years old with cholangiocarcinoma.

This chain uses TRBV28 with TRBJ2-7; TRBD2 might be the D (5 bases). V lost 6 bases and J lost 2, with 11 bases in between. This CDR3 has 13 residues. Germline lookup yields CDR1 MDHEN and CDR2 SYDVKM. The CDR3 DNA sequence: TGTGCCAGCAGCTTCGACGGGGCCTACGAGCAGTACTTC. Protein: CASSFDGAYEQYF.

This chain uses TRBV5-1 with TRBJ1-1; 8 bases align to TRBD1. CDR1 and CDR2 (germline): SGHRS, YFSETQ. This CDR3 region has 14 residues. Unmatched junction bases numbered 1, after V lost 1 base and J lost 2 bases. The chain's CDR3 is CASSLTGGNTEAFF. The CDR3 DNA sequence: TGCGCCAGCAGCTTGACAGGGGGAAACACTGAAGCTTTCTTT.

The rearrangement uses TRBV25-1 and TRBJ1-4; 7 bases fit TRBD1. Germline V gene sequence: CDR1 MGHDK, CDR2 SYGVNS. The length of the CDR3 is 13 residues. V shed 10 bases and J 7 bases; nucleotides not matched to a gene: 9. The CDR3 DNA reads as TGTGCCACTGCCACGACAGGGTTTGAAAAACTGTTTTTT. This encodes CATATTGFEKLFF.

This chain connects TRBV11-2 to TRBJ2-3; 10 nucleotides match TRBD2. V lost 1 base and J lost 9; bases outside the gene matches: 7. The CDR3 has 15 residues. Germline V gene data show CDR1 as SGHAT and CDR2 as FQNNGV. CDR3 nucleotides: TGTGCCAGCAGCTTAGTAACTAGCGGGGTAGGGACGCAGTATTTT. Its translation is CASSLVTSGVGTQYF.

The chain recombines TRBV28 with TRBJ2-7; a possible D gene is TRBD1 (5 bases). V was cut by 5 bases and J by 12 bases, with 17 bases left in between. Germline V lookup: CDR1 MDHEN, CDR2 SYDVKM. This CDR3 is 12 amino acids long. This chain's CDR3 is CASSSAGHRRYF. The CDR3 coding sequence is TGTGCCAGCAGTAGTGCAGGACATAGGAGGTACTTC.

The chain uses TRBV9 and TRBJ2-3; possibly TRBD2 for D (6 bases). Per the germline V gene, CDR1 is SGDLS and CDR2 is YYNGEE. V shed 0 bases and J shed 0 bases, with 8 bases lying between them. The CDR3 consists of 15 residues. CDR3 protein: CASSVEAGSTDTQYF. The CDR3 nucleotides read TGTGCCAGCAGCGTAGAGGCGGGGAGCACAGATACGCAGTATTTT.

The V call is TRBV27, the J call TRBJ2-1, with D possibly being TRBD1 (6 bases). V was trimmed by 8 bases and J by 9 bases, leaving 23 bases between them. Germline V gene data show CDR1 as MNHEY and CDR2 as SMNVEV (reference sequence). CDR3 length equals 15 residues. Here the CDR3 reads CASGQPPPRQVEQFF. Here the CDR3 DNA reads TGTGCCAGCGGACAACCCCCCCCTAGACAGGTTGAGCAGTTCTTC.

V usage is TRBV19 and J usage is TRBJ1-5; D is perhaps TRBD1 (5 bases). Trimming cost V 7 bases and J 2 bases, with 15 bases left between them. Germline values: CDR1 LNHDA, CDR2 SQIVND (reference sequence). The CDR3 length is 15 residues. Here the CDR3 reads CASTSQGAGNQPQHF. CDR3 coding DNA: TGTGCCAGTACGAGCCAAGGGGCGGGCAATCAGCCCCAGCATTTT.

The chain links TRBV10-1 to TRBJ2-7; 9 bases line up with TRBD1. This CDR3 is 13 amino acids long. The germline V gene encodes CDR1 WNHNN and CDR2 SYGVQD (reference sequence). V lost 9 bases and J lost 5; bases outside the gene matches: 8. The CDR3 DNA reads as TGCGCCAGTAGTCCCGGGACAGGGAACGAGCAGTACTTC. Its protein is CASSPGTGNEQYF.